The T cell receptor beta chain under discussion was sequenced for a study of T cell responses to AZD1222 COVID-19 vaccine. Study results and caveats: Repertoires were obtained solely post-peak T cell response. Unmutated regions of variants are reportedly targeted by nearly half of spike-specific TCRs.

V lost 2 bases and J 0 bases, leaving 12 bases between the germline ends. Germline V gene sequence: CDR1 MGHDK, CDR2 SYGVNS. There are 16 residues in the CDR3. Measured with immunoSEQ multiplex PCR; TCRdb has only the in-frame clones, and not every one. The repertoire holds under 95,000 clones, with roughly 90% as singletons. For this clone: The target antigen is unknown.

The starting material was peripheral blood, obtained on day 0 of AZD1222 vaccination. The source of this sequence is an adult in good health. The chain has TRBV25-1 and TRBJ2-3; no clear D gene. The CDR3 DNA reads TGTGCCAGCAGTGAAGTAGTACACCAGAGCACAGATACGCAGTATTTT. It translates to CASSEVVHQSTDTQYF.